This T cell receptor (beta chain) was obtained from a study of blood T cell repertoires in COVID-19. Looking at the study overall: The study drew acute and convalescent COVID-19 samples from the United States, Italy and Spain. In each case, the material was cDNA or gDNA derived from T cells, B-cell-depleted T cells, or PBMCs.

Original processing methods: The authors estimated nucleated cell counts from reference gene primer amplification. Clones were sequenced by immunoSEQ multiplex PCR, and TCRdb holds only the in-frame ones, with some missing. D and trimming were read from the DNA, whereas the V and J calls and clone size are those reported in that table. The sample yields approximately 440,000 clones, approximately 90% seen once. Followed longitudinally, the Seattle patients had been enrolled during active infection. The sequenced sample was peripheral blood. This clonotype was sampled from a woman aged 45-59 years with COVID-19, enrolled during active disease.

In DNA, the CDR3 is TGTGCCAGCAGCTTAGGGAGATCCTACGAGCAGTACTTC. It codes for CASSLGRSYEQYF. The chain recombines TRBV7-2 with TRBJ2-7; D is ambiguous. The V gene's germline CDR1 is SGHTA and CDR2 FQGNSA. Trimming removed 1 base at V and 1 base at J, with 5 bases between. The CDR3 runs 13 residues.